What follows describes a single TCR beta chain. The data stem from a study of CD8 T cells in Susac syndrome. The CDR3 has 12 amino acids. V lost 2 bases and J lost 2, with 2 bases in between. The germline CDR1 and CDR2 sequences are MRHNA and SNTAGT. After extraction with the RNeasy kit, about 0.5 to 1 ug of the RNA was reverse transcribed using random hexamers. TCRdb independently ran MiXCR on the immunoSEQ multiplex PCR reads; one entry per CDR3 protein. This sample has about 240,000 distinct CDR3 sequences, with about 95% found just once. The clonotype originates from a human donor with Susac syndrome. The chain joins TRBV6-4 to TRBJ2-3; no reliable D call. What was sequenced was CD4+ T cells from PBMCs. CDR3 DNA: TGTGCCAGCAGTGACCACACAGATACGCAGTATTTT. Residues: CASSDHTDTQYF.